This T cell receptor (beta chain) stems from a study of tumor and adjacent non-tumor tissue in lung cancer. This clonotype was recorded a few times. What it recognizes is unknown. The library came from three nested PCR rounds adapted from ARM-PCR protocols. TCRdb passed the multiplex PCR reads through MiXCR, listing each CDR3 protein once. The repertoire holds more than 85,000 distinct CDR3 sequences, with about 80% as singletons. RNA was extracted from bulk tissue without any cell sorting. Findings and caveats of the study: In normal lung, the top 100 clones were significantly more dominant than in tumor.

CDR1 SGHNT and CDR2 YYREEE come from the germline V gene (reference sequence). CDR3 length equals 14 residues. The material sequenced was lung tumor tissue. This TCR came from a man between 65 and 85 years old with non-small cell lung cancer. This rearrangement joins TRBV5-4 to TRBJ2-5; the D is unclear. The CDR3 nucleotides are TGTGCTAGTAGCTTGGGTGGCGCTGTTGGGACCCAGTACTTC. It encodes CASSLGGAVGTQYF.